The source of this T cell receptor beta chain is a study of cytomegalovirus exposure and HLA in healthy donors. V shed 3 bases and J 3 bases; nucleotides not matched to a gene: 1. CDR3 size: 15 residues. Germline values: CDR1 ENHRY, CDR2 SYGVKD. This clone was picked up a small number of times. This PCR relied on a set of 60 Vbeta primers and 13 Jbeta primers. Profiling relied on immunoSEQ multiplex PCR, and the TCRdb table lists in-frame clones only, not all of them. The table lists 180,000 or so clones, approximately 84% of them singletons, with about 1.3% in the top ten. Sequencing was performed on PBMCs. This chain links TRBV10-3 with TRBJ2-3; 12 bases agree with TRBD2. The clonotype originates from a girl between 10 and 17 years old in good health and CMV-seropositive. This CDR3 reads CAISDGTSGTDTQYF. The CDR3 nucleotides are TGTGCCATCAGTGACGGGACTAGCGGGACAGATACGCAGTATTTT.